This T cell receptor (beta chain) was retrieved from a study of blood T cells in healthy people across ages. Study-level findings and limits: It was not possible, with unsorted PBMCs, to conclusively compare naive and antigen-experienced cells. As age increased, TCR beta diversity per million T cells fell in a roughly linear fashion. Investigators treated diversity estimates from one million T cells as underestimates.

Comments on this clonotype: Its antigen is not identified.

A second about 6 to 11 cycle PCR used barcoded and J-beta primers. Each cDNA molecule received a tag from a template-switch adaptor that had 12 random nucleotides. TCRdb re-called the 5' RACE reads with MiXCR, one entry per CDR3 protein. Here the sample spans just over 1 million distinct CDR3 sequences, more than 35% being singletons. The trim removed 3 bases at V and 6 bases at J, leaving 19 bases unmatched. There are 19 residues in the CDR3. CDR1 and CDR2 from the germline V gene are SGHAT and FQDESV (reference sequence). Sequences were obtained from blood. The V call is TRBV11-1, the J call TRBJ2-1, with TRBD2 matching 8 bases. The receptor's source is a woman aged 55-70 years in good health. The CDR3 region has the DNA TGTGCCAGCAGCTTCGGGGCGGGGGGCTCCCACCGGAGCAGCAATGAGCAGTTCTTC. Translated: CASSFGAGGSHRSSNEQFF.